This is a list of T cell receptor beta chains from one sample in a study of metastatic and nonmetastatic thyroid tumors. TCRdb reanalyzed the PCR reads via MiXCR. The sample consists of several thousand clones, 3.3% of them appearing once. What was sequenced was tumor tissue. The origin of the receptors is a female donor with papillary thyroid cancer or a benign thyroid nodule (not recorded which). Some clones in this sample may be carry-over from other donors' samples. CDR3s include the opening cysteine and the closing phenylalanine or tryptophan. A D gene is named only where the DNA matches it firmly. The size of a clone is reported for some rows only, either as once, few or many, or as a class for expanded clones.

DNA: TGTGCCAGTAATTTTGCCGTGATGAACACTGAAGCTTTCTTT; CDR3: CASNFAVMNTEAFF; V: TRBV19; D: -; size: medium-sized; J: TRBJ1-1
DNA: TGTGCCAGCAGCTTATCTCCCTCCTACGAGCAGTACTTC; CDR3: CASSLSPSYEQYF; V: TRBV7-6; D: -; size: many; J: TRBJ2-7
DNA: TGTGCCAGCAGCTTAGATAGATTGGGGGGTGAGCAGTTCTTC; CDR3: CASSLDRLGGEQFF; V: TRBV11-2; D: -; size: medium-sized; J: TRBJ2-1
DNA: TGTGCCATACGGGACCGAGACTCCTACGAGCAGTACTTC; CDR3: CAIRDRDSYEQYF; V: TRBV10-3; D: -; size: many; J: TRBJ2-7
DNA: TGCGCCACCTCTACTAGCGGGAGTAACACAGATACGCAGTATTTT; CDR3: CATSTSGSNTDTQYF; V: TRBV10-2; D: TRBD2; size: many; J: TRBJ2-3
DNA: TGTGCCTGGAGCTCCCCCGGGACTAGCGGGAGTAATGAGCAGTTCTTC; CDR3: CAWSSPGTSGSNEQFF; V: TRBV30; D: TRBD2; size: many; J: TRBJ2-1
DNA: TGTGCCAGCAGTGAATATAAGACGGTGCCTGGGGAGCTGTTTTTT; CDR3: CASSEYKTVPGELFF; V: TRBV6-1; D: -; size: medium-sized; J: TRBJ2-2
DNA: TGTGCCAGCACCCACCCGGGACAGGGGGAAAAGACCCAGTACTTC; CDR3: CASTHPGQGEKTQYF; V: TRBV7-9; D: TRBD1; size: many; J: TRBJ2-5
DNA: TGTGCCAGCAGCTTAACAGATGTTAACTATGGCTACACCTTC; CDR3: CASSLTDVNYGYTF; V: TRBV11-2; D: -; size: -; J: TRBJ1-2
DNA: TGTGCCAGCGGTCCAGGACGCAACTCCTACGAGCAGTACTTC; CDR3: CASGPGRNSYEQYF; V: TRBV28; D: -; size: few; J: TRBJ2-7
DNA: TGTGCCACCAGTGTTACAACCGGGACAGGACCCTACAATGAGCAGTTCTTC; CDR3: CATSVTTGTGPYNEQFF; V: TRBV24-1; D: TRBD1; size: many; J: TRBJ2-1
DNA: TGTGCCAGCAGTTACTCCTGGACTACCATGAACACTGAAGCTTTCTTT; CDR3: CASSYSWTTMNTEAFF; V: TRBV6-5; D: -; size: medium-sized; J: TRBJ1-1
DNA: TGTGCCAGCAGCTTATCTCAGGGGCTTAACTATGGCTACACCTTC; CDR3: CASSLSQGLNYGYTF; V: TRBV11-2; D: -; size: medium-sized; J: TRBJ1-2
DNA: TGTGCCAGCAGTGAAGGGCCCCCGGGGGCTAGCGGGTCCTACGAGCAGTACTTC; CDR3: CASSEGPPGASGSYEQYF; V: TRBV2; D: TRBD2; size: many; J: TRBJ2-7
DNA: TGTGCCAGCAGTTTATGGACAGCAGACTCTGGAAACACCATATATTTT; CDR3: CASSLWTADSGNTIYF; V: TRBV28; D: -; size: medium-sized; J: TRBJ1-3
DNA: TGTGCCAGCAGCGTAGCTAGCGGGCAGCCCCAGCATTTT; CDR3: CASSVASGQPQHF; V: TRBV9; D: -; size: many; J: TRBJ1-5
DNA: TGCAGTGCTAGAGTCTATTCTTCGCGGGAGACCCAGTACTTC; CDR3: CSARVYSSRETQYF; V: TRBV20-1; D: -; size: many; J: TRBJ2-5